This entry concerns a single TCR beta chain. This clone has only one observation. The antigen it binds to is not known. No quality values exist for individual bases; no much larger clone is one base distant. This sample was included in a study of blood T cell repertoires in COVID-19 (dated by TCRdb to 2020 to 2022). The study in broad terms: Collaborator samples came from the United States, Italy and Spain and covered acute and convalescent phases of COVID-19. The prospective study material was composed of cDNA or gDNA derived from T cells, B-cell-depleted T cells, or PBMCs. Deeply sampled blood TCRbeta repertoires from subjects exposed to, actively infected with, or recovered from COVID-19 were included in the dataset. The repertoires were released in a freely available public database intended as a resource for research on the immune response to SARS-CoV-2. Samples came from the ongoing ImmuneRACE study (first 160 participants) plus 1,254 subjects from 6 global collaborators. The sample metadata nearly always contained a de-identified subject ID, COVID-19 status, age in years and sex. HLA class I and class II types, where available, came from metadata supplied by the sample provider rather than from assay-based typing.

The full study reports these points: Clinical and demographic metadata were provided uncurated, with the amount varying by source and participant.

Participants in the prospective study were enrolled through a virtual design, were aged roughly 18 to 100 years, and lived in about 25 United States geographic areas. Cohort assignment in the prospective study relied on participant-reported clinical history from a screening survey and a study questionnaire. In the prospective study, whole blood, serum and a nasopharyngeal or oropharyngeal swab were collected from each participant by mobile phlebotomists. Prospective study participants could optionally give additional blood draws and questionnaires over an approximately two-month period. Blood samples from the prospective study were shipped frozen or at room temperature prior to DNA extraction. After removal of 3 bases from V and 5 bases from J, the junction retains 4 bases not matched to a gene. CDR1 and CDR2, looked up from the germline V gene (reference sequence), are LNHDA and SQIVND. From the cysteine up to the phenylalanine, the CDR3 has a length of 15 residues. Only CDR3 DNA remains: 45 bases, in frame from the first base.

TCRbeta CDR3 regions were amplified from genomic DNA by means of the immunoSEQ Assay, a bias-controlled multiplex PCR. Processing in the source paper ran as follows. Nucleated cell counts per sample were estimated from amplification of reference gene primers within the assay. To quantify the absolute abundance of each unique TCRbeta CDR3 rearrangement, sequence reads were collapsed and filtered. Productive Simpson clonality was computed per sample as the square root of Simpson's diversity index over productive rearrangements. TCRdb took over this immuneACCESS table, retaining in-frame rearrangements with V and J assigned. Such tables are incomplete; in checked studies, under half of the missing clones stem from an unresolved V gene, and the remainder is unexplained. The DNA gave D and trimming, while V, J and clone size come from that table. The sample profile shows a few hundred thousand clones; around 80% of them were found once. In total, the top ten clones hold 3.5% to 5% of the sample.

This chain joins TRBV19 to TRBJ1-4, and 9 bases in between align with TRBD1. Sequencing used PBMCs or T cells enriched from blood (not recorded which). This sequence originates from a man younger than 40 with acute COVID-19. The CDR3: CASSITGGKNEKLFF. The nucleotide sequence is given as TGTGCCAGTAGTATCACAGGGGGCAAGAATGAAAAACTGTTTTTT.